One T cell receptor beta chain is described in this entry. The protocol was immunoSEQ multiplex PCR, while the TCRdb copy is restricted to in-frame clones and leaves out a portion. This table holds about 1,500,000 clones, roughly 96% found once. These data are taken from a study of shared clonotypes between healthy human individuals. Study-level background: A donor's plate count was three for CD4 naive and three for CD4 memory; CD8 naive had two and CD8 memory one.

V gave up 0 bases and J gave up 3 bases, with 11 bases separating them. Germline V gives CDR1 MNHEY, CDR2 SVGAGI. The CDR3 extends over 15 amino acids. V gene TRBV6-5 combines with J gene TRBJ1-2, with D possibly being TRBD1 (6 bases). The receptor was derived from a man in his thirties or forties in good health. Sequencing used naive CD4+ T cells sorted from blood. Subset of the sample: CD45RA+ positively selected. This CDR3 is CASSYSMGGDYGYTF. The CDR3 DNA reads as TGTGCCAGCAGTTACTCGATGGGGGGCGACTATGGCTACACCTTC.